This TCR beta chain was sequenced for a study of T cells in Graves' hyperthyroidism and ophthalmopathy (dated by TCRdb to between 2017 and 2020). Context from the whole study: A discovery cohort of about a hundred patients, fewer than 50 with Graves' ophthalmopathy and fewer than 65 with stable Graves' hyperthyroidism, was used to find distinguishing TCR V-J signatures. An independent validation cohort of 18 to 20 hyperthyroidism patients and about 15 patients who later progressed to ophthalmopathy tested prospective prediction of ophthalmopathy. The 100 discovery patients were randomly split 7:3 into training and test sets. The study also compared thyroid tissue and blood T-cell repertoires from roughly 6 Graves' hyperthyroidism patients. After blood sampling, hyperthyroidism patients were treated with methimazole at a starting dose of 30 mg daily, and ophthalmopathy patients were treated with high-dose intravenous methylprednisolone. The paper reports TCR Vbeta CDR3 sequencing of roughly 140 peripheral blood samples: 43 ophthalmopathy, under 80 hyperthyroidism and approximately 17 progressor patients.

The TCR beta CDR3 regions were amplified from the RNA transcripts. The first round of RT-PCR for the TCR CDR3 was performed with the HTBI primer set and the Qiagen OneStep RT-PCR kit. The libraries were constructed in a second round of multiplex PCR and then size-selected and purified. Sequencing of the libraries was done on an Illumina HiSeq2000 using paired-end 100 bp reads. From the authors' description of their analysis: Raw data were processed with SOAPnuke, discarding reads with adapters, uncalled bases, mean Phred below 15, or no exact constant-primer or identifier match. COPE v1.2.5 was used to merge the high-quality paired reads, and each unique nucleotide sequence was defined as a clonotype. Clonotypes were aligned to IMGT TRBV, TRBD and TRBJ reference segments using MiTCR v1.1. Only V-J combinations with frequency above 0.0001, covering about 99% of repertoires, were analysed. A TCS score was defined as the ratio of F50 (clonal expansion) to E x V (chaos), with BLOSUM62-based TCRdist applied between CDR3 peptides within each V-J. Welch's t-statistics and random forest reduced roughly 540 V-J features to roughly 13, which were used in a naive Bayes classifier (R e1071). TCRdb trimmed public reads at Q25 via fastp, called clones via MiXCR and kept in-frame beta chains. Rows with one shared CDR3 protein collapse into an entry with the most common genes and DNA. TCRdb, not the original authors, processed these V and J calls. This sample comprises about 560,000 distinct CDR3 sequences, just over 45% of them detected only once. Jointly, the top ten make up 8% to 8.5% of the sample.

The CDR3 sequence holds 17 residues, the cysteine and phenylalanine included. Only the CDR3 DNA is retained, 51 bases long and in frame from the first base. Germline trimming amounts to 6 bases on V and 2 bases on J, with 16 as the count of junction bases outside the gene matches. As encoded in the germline V gene, CDR1 is KGHSY while CDR2 is FQNENV. The research as a whole found: Ophthalmopathy was separated from stable hyperthyroidism by a 13 V-J signature model, with around 88% sensitivity and approximately 81% specificity obtained in cross-validation and 80%/75% obtained in testing. In validation, the model predicted progression to ophthalmopathy a median of around 6.5 months before onset, with 65% to 71% sensitivity and roughly 73% specificity. Most expanded thyroid clonotypes (frequency above 0.001) were also detected in blood, suggesting blood repertoires may reflect thyroid immune responses. Sample size was not statistically predetermined, and investigators were not blinded to group allocation.

Stable Graves' hyperthyroidism was defined as the absence of progression to ophthalmopathy over 18 months of follow-up. Hyperthyroidism patients were aged 18 to 65 years and newly diagnosed, with disease duration of less than 2 months. Patients with uncontrolled infections, other autoimmune diseases, pregnancy or lactation were excluded. Clinical symptoms, serum thyroxine and TRAb, thyroid ultrasound, and orbital computed tomography formed the basis for the diagnoses. Total RNA was extracted using Trizol reagent, and RNA quality was assessed on an Agilent 2100 Bioanalyzer. With regard to this clonotype: This receptor's antigen is unknown. No base-level quality is on record; no much larger clone is a single base apart.

The chain couples TRBV16 to TRBJ2-7; the central 7 bases match TRBD2. The receptor was derived from a woman in her late teens or twenties with Graves' hyperthyroidism. Donor details come from another sample of the same person, matched by shared clones. The sample was peripheral blood or thyroid tissue (not recorded which). The sequenced DNA is TGTGCCAGCAGACATTCGACCCACGGGAGGACCGCCTACGAGCAGTACTTC. Its amino acids are CASRHSTHGRTAYEQYF.